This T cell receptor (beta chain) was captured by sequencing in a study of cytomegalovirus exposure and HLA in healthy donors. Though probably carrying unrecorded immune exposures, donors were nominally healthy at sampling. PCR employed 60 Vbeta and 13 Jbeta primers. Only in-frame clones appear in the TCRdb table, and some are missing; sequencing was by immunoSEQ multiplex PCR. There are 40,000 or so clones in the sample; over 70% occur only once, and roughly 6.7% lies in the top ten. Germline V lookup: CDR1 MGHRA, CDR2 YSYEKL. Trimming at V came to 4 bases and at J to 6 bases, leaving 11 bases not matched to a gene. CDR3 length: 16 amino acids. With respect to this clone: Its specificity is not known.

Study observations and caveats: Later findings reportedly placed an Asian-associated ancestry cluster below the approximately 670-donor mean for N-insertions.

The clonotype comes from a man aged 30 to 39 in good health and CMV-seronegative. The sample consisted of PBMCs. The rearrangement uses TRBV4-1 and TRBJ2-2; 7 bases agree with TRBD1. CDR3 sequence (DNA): TGCGCCAGCAGCCGTTTCGGAACAGGGGTGCCCGGGGAGCTGTTTTTT. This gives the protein CASSRFGTGVPGELFF.